These 26 T cell receptor beta chains originate from one sample sequenced in a study of CD4 T cells in relation to SARS-CoV-2 and coronaviruses. These receptors have no known antigen. Unexposed donor CD4+ T cells date from about 2011-2019, before the COVID-19 pandemic. The cells were cultured for about 10 days before CD4+ T cells were isolated. Measured with immunoSEQ multiplex PCR; TCRdb has only the in-frame clones, and not every one. The sample holds tens of thousands of clones; 75% to 85% are singletons and the top ten take roughly 22%. Sample: CD4+ T cells from PBMCs, cultured in vitro. Receptor source: a human donor in good health.

This chain links TRBV7-9 with TRBJ2-3, with 10 bases that match TRBD2. CDR3 length equals 16 residues. Germline loops: CDR1 SEHNR, CDR2 FQNEAQ (reference sequence). V lost 1 base to trimming and J lost 2 bases; unmatched junction nucleotides: 3. The CDR3: CASSLELAGSTDTQYF. As DNA, the CDR3 is TGTGCCAGCAGCTTAGAACTAGCGGGGTCCACAGATACGCAGTATTTT.

The genes are TRBV4-3 and TRBJ2-1, with 14 bases fitting TRBD2. V lost 5 bases, J lost 8 bases, and 8 bases stayed unmatched. The CDR3 is 16 amino acids. Germline V lookup: CDR1 LGHNA, CDR2 YSLEER. Here the CDR3 reads CASSSLGTSGSDEQFF. DNA for the CDR3: TGCGCCAGCAGCTCCCTAGGGACTAGCGGGAGCGATGAGCAGTTCTTC.

The genes are TRBV30 and TRBJ2-7, with 9 bases aligning to TRBD1. The CDR3 runs to 14 residues. V was pared by 3 bases and J by 6 bases, with 9 bases of the junction left unmatched. Germline V CDR1 and CDR2: GTSNPN, SVGIG (reference sequence). The CDR3 nucleotides read TGTGCCTGGAGAAAGAGGCGACAGGGGGTCGAGCAGTACTTC. Amino acid sequence: CAWRKRRQGVEQYF. Full variable domain (rest looked up from reference TRBV30 and TRBJ2-7): SQTIHQWPATLVQPVGSPLSLECTVEGTSNPNLYWYRQAAGRGLQLLFYSVGIGQISSEVPQNLSASRPQDRQFILSSKKLLLSDSGFYLCAWRKRRQGVEQYFGPGTRLTVT.

J is TRBJ2-7 and V is TRBV10-3; 7 nucleotides line up with TRBD1. The germline V gene has CDR1 ENHRY and CDR2 SYGVKD. V gave up 5 bases and J gave up 1 base; unmatched junction bases: 5. The CDR3 totals 14 residues. The DNA of the CDR3 is TGTGCCATCAGTAGCGACAGGGATTCCTACGAGCAGTACTTC. This encodes CAISSDRDSYEQYF.

The chain is built from TRBV7-9 and TRBJ2-6; D is unclear. The CDR3 length is 18 residues. Trimming stripped 5 bases from V and 0 bases from J, with 17 bases between. CDR1 SEHNR and CDR2 FQNEAQ come from the germline V gene (reference sequence). The CDR3 DNA follows: TGTGCCAGCAGCCCTTCTCCGTCAGGTACCTCTGGGGCCAACGTCCTGACTTTC. This gives the protein CASSPSPSGTSGANVLTF.

The rearrangement uses TRBV24-1 and TRBJ2-1; D possibly corresponds to TRBD2 (5 bases). V lost 3 bases and J lost 4, with 15 bases in between. The CDR3 spans 16 residues. CDR1 is KGHDR and CDR2 is SFDVKD in the germline V gene. The CDR3 loop is CATSDASGVSYNEQFF. The DNA of the CDR3 is TGTGCCACCAGTGATGCTTCCGGGGTCTCATACAATGAGCAGTTCTTC.

The rearrangement uses TRBV2 and TRBJ1-2; TRBD1 agrees at 8 bases. Germline CDR1 reads SNHLY; CDR2 reads FYNNEI. This CDR3 comprises 14 residues. The V segment lost 4 bases and the J segment 5 bases; nucleotides outside the gene matches: 6. CDR3 loop: CASSGSGTGYGYTF. CDR3 nucleotide sequence: TGTGCCAGCAGTGGATCCGGGACAGGTTATGGCTACACCTTC. Using reference TRBV2 and TRBJ1-2 for the parts outside the CDR3, the full variable domain is EPEVTQTPSHQVTQMGQEVILRCVPISNHLYFYWYRQILGQKVEFLVSFYNNEISEKSEIFDDQFSVERPDGSNFTLKIRSTKLEDSAMYFCASSGSGTGYGYTFGSGTRLTVV.

The chain couples TRBV19 to TRBJ1-6; D is unresolved. Germline CDR1 reads LNHDA; CDR2 reads SQIVND (reference sequence). This CDR3 region has 16 residues. V was pared by 1 base and J by 7 bases, with 14 bases between. The CDR3 nucleotides are TGTGCCAGTAGTATAGGGGTTCTCAGCGAGAATTCACCCCTCCACTTT. It codes for CASSIGVLSENSPLHF.

This clone turned up a few times. The J gene is TRBJ1-5, the V gene TRBV7-2; D is unresolved. This CDR3 is built from 13 residues. CDR1 is SGHTA and CDR2 is FQGNSA in the germline V gene. The V and J ends lost 4 bases and 7 bases respectively, with 11 bases between them. CDR3 bases: TGTGCCAGCAGCTACCAACAGCTACAGCCCCAGCATTTT. It encodes CASSYQQLQPQHF.

V is TRBV19 and J is TRBJ2-3; 7 nucleotides agree with TRBD1. Germline V gene sequence: CDR1 LNHDA, CDR2 SQIVND (reference sequence). This CDR3 has 15 residues. Trimming removed 3 bases from V and 3 bases from J; junction bases left unmatched: 6. The CDR3 sequence is CASSITGVQTDTQYF. CDR3 DNA: TGTGCCAGTAGTATCACAGGGGTACAGACAGATACGCAGTATTTT.

The chain recombines TRBV27 with TRBJ2-1, with D perhaps TRBD1 or TRBD2 (6 bases each). From germline, CDR1 is MNHEY and CDR2 SMNVEV (reference sequence). This CDR3 spans 15 amino acids. V was shortened by 4 bases and J by 8 bases, with 18 bases between the two germline ends. DNA of the CDR3: TGTGCCAGCAGTTCCCGGGGGCGCCAGGAATATGAGCAGTTCTTC. Protein sequence: CASSSRGRQEYEQFF.

The CDR3 DNA sequence: TGTGCCAGTAGTATAGTCAGGGCTGCAACTAATGAAAAACTGTTTTTT. Its translation is CASSIVRAATNEKLFF. The rearrangement joins TRBV19 to TRBJ1-4, with D perhaps TRBD1 (5 bases). The CDR3 is 16 amino acids. V dropped 1 base and J dropped 0 bases, with 9 bases sitting between them. Germline CDR1 is LNHDA and CDR2 is SQIVND (reference sequence).

This rearrangement joins TRBV29-1 to TRBJ2-1; TRBD2 matches 10 bases. V dropped 6 bases and J dropped 4; count of bases not matched to a gene: 9. Germline loops: CDR1 SQVTM, CDR2 ANQGSEA. The CDR3 runs to 15 residues. The CDR3, as DNA: TGCAGCGTCTACCCCGTAGCGGGAGGTTACAATGAGCAGTTCTTC. Protein sequence: CSVYPVAGGYNEQFF.

The genes are TRBV3-1 (or the pseudogene TRBV3-2) and TRBJ2-3; TRBD2 matches at 7 bases. This CDR3 contains 16 residues. The germline V gene encodes CDR1 LGHDT and CDR2 YNNKEL (reference sequence). Trimming at V came to 1 base and at J to 2 bases, leaving 6 bases not matched to a gene. The CDR3 reads CASSQGWSGNTDTQYF. In DNA form, the CDR3 reads TGTGCCAGCAGCCAAGGGTGGAGCGGGAACACAGATACGCAGTATTTT.

The chain recombines TRBV7-2 with TRBJ1-4; D remains ambiguous. The CDR3 consists of 14 residues. Per the germline V gene, CDR1 is SGHTA and CDR2 is FQGNSA. Deletions cut 1 base from V and 8 bases from J, with 11 bases between. The CDR3 region is CASSLGPPGEKLFF. For the CDR3, the DNA is TGTGCCAGCAGCTTAGGCCCCCCCGGGGAAAAACTGTTTTTT. Full variable domain (rest looked up from reference TRBV7-2 and TRBJ1-4): GAGVSQSPSNKVTEKGKDVELRCDPISGHTALYWYRQSLGQGLEFLIYFQGNSAPDKSGLPSDRFSAERTGGSVSTLTIQRTQQEDSAVYLCASSLGPPGEKLFFGSGTQLSVL.

The rearrangement uses TRBV4-3 and TRBJ2-5; D is unclear. Germline lookup yields CDR1 LGHNA and CDR2 YSLEER. V lost 1 base, J lost 5 bases, and 11 bases lay in between. This CDR3 comprises 14 residues. The DNA for the CDR3 is TGCGCCAGCAGCCAAGCCGAGTGGGGTGAGACCCAGTACTTC. It translates to CASSQAEWGETQYF.

The chain has TRBV5-8 and TRBJ1-5; D might be TRBD1 (6 bases). The CDR3 is 13 amino acids. With 1 base removed from V and 7 bases from J, the gap between germline ends came to 9 bases. Germline V gives CDR1 SGHTS, CDR2 YDEGEE. The CDR3 spells CASSLSGVQPQHF. CDR3 nucleotide sequence: TGTGCCAGCAGCTTGTCAGGGGTCCAGCCCCAGCATTTT.

The chain uses TRBV5-4 and TRBJ1-1, with 8 positions matching TRBD1. Per germline, CDR1 SGHNT and CDR2 YYREEE (reference sequence). This CDR3 has 13 amino acids. V lost 0 bases, J lost 10 bases, and 5 bases stayed unmatched. The CDR3 bases are TGTGCCAGCAGCTTGGATCAGGGGGCTCGAGCTTTCTTT. It is translated as CASSLDQGARAFF.

The chain employs TRBV27 and TRBJ2-1, with 9 bases that match TRBD2. V gave up 6 bases and J gave up 2 bases; unmatched junction bases: 11. CDR1 is MNHEY and CDR2 is SMNVEV in the germline V gene (reference sequence). CDR3 length equals 17 residues. The CDR3, as DNA: TGTGCCAGCAGGGGGGCTAGCGGGATGGGGGCCTACAATGAGCAGTTCTTC. Protein sequence: CASRGASGMGAYNEQFF.

The chain carries TRBV30 and TRBJ1-1, with no clear D. V was shortened by 0 bases and J by 4 bases, with 21 bases between the two germline ends. Germline assignment: CDR1 GTSNPN and CDR2 SVGIG (reference sequence). The CDR3 runs 17 residues. The CDR3 sequence is CAWSVDGPTSLGTEAFF. CDR3 nucleotide sequence: TGTGCCTGGAGTGTAGATGGCCCAACCTCTTTGGGCACTGAAGCTTTCTTT. The variable domain in full, with the rest retrieved from reference TRBV30 and TRBJ1-1, is SQTIHQWPATLVQPVGSPLSLECTVEGTSNPNLYWYRQAAGRGLQLLFYSVGIGQISSEVPQNLSASRPQDRQFILSSKKLLLSDSGFYLCAWSVDGPTSLGTEAFFGQGTRLTVV.

The V and J genes are TRBV4-3 and TRBJ1-1; D is perhaps TRBD1 (5 bases). Trimming pared 1 base from V and 0 bases from J, leaving 9 bases between. This CDR3 comprises 15 residues. The germline CDR1 and CDR2 sequences are LGHNA and YSLEER. The CDR3 coding sequence is TGCGCCAGCAGCCAAGCGGAGGGGTTGAACACTGAAGCTTTCTTT. This gives the protein CASSQAEGLNTEAFF.

The V gene is TRBV7-9, the J gene TRBJ2-7; the D gene is possibly TRBD2 (6 bases). Per germline, CDR1 SEHNR and CDR2 FQNEAQ (reference sequence). The CDR3 loop spans 14 amino acids. Trimming removed 5 bases at V and 3 bases at J, with 14 bases between. Here the CDR3 reads CASSPSGRDYEQYF. In nucleotides, the CDR3 is TGTGCCAGCAGCCCCTCCGGGAGAGACTACGAGCAGTACTTC.

This chain joins TRBV30 and TRBJ1-4; D perhaps matches TRBD1 (6 bases). CDR1 GTSNPN and CDR2 SVGIG come from the germline V gene (reference sequence). Trimming removed 1 base at V and 8 bases at J, with 11 bases between. This CDR3 is built from 13 residues. CDR3 loop: CAWSGQGREKLFF. CDR3 bases: TGTGCCTGGAGTGGGCAGGGGAGAGAAAAACTGTTTTTT.

This clone was found once. This chain uses TRBV11-3 with TRBJ2-5; D tentatively fits TRBD1 or TRBD2 (5 bases each). Trimming took 3 bases from V and 5 from J, leaving 10 bases between them. CDR3 size: 13 residues. CDR1 and CDR2 from the germline V gene are SGHNT and YENEEA. The CDR3 reads CASSFQGGETQYF. DNA of the CDR3: TGTGCCAGCAGCTTTCAGGGCGGGGAGACCCAGTACTTC.

The V gene is TRBV7-3, the J gene TRBJ2-1; tentative D call: TRBD2 (6 bases). The CDR3 length is 16 residues. Trimming left V 2 bases short and J 7 bases short, with 18 bases between. The germline gives CDR1 SGHTA, CDR2 FQGTGA. DNA for the CDR3: TGTGCCAGCAGCTTATCGGCAGACCCTCGGGGGAATGAGCAGTTCTTC. Its protein is CASSLSADPRGNEQFF.

This chain joins TRBV19 and TRBJ1-2, with unresolved D. The CDR3 extends over 11 amino acids. Between the trimmed V and J ends, which lost 6 bases and 8 bases, there was a span of 10 bases. Germline assignment: CDR1 LNHDA and CDR2 SQIVND (reference sequence). CDR3 bases: TGTGCCAGTAGCCACACGGAAGGCTACACCTTC. It translates to CASSHTEGYTF.